The 24 T cell receptor beta chains below come from one sample, sequenced in a study of CD8 T cells in Susac syndrome. An amount of RNA that ranged from about 0.45 to 1 ug was reverse transcribed with random hexamers. A single record per CDR3 protein comes from TCRdb applying MiXCR to the immunoSEQ multiplex PCR reads. The sample has around 180,000 distinct CDR3 sequences, roughly 94% seen once; the top ten hold approximately 0.11%. Sample: CD4+ T cells from PBMCs. The receptors shown here come from a human donor with Susac syndrome.

This clonotype was picked up one time. The chain combines TRBV5-1 with TRBJ2-6; D not resolved. Germline assignment: CDR1 SGHRS and CDR2 YFSETQ. V was shortened by 0 bases and J by 5 bases, with 3 bases between the two germline ends. The CDR3 totals 13 residues. For the CDR3, the DNA is TGCGCCAGCAGCTTGGAGCGGGCCAACGTCCTGACTTTC. Its protein is CASSLERANVLTF.

This chain joins TRBV20-1 and TRBJ2-1; D unclear. Germline values: CDR1 DFQATT, CDR2 SNEGSKA (reference sequence). The CDR3 runs 14 residues. Trimming left V 3 bases short and J 0 bases short, with 9 bases between. CDR3 in amino acids: CSASLRSSYNEQFF. The CDR3 DNA sequence: TGCAGTGCTAGTCTGAGGAGCTCCTACAATGAGCAGTTCTTC.

The V gene is TRBV3-1, the J gene TRBJ2-2; 7 bases fit TRBD1. This CDR3 comprises 15 residues. The J segment lost 4 bases and the V segment lost 1 base, leaving 3 bases of the junction unmatched. Germline values: CDR1 LGHDT, CDR2 YNNKEL (reference sequence). CDR3 amino acids: CASSQGTGSTGELFF. The DNA for the CDR3 is TGTGCCAGCAGCCAAGGGACAGGTAGCACCGGGGAGCTGTTTTTT.

This sequence joins TRBV7-2 and TRBJ1-2; 10 positions match TRBD1. The CDR3 length is 16 residues. CDR1 is SGHTA, CDR2 FQGNSA, per germline. V trimming: 3 bases; J trimming: 2 bases; junction bases outside the gene matches: 6. The chain's CDR3 is CASSFSGTGANYGYTF. The CDR3, as DNA: TGTGCCAGCAGCTTCTCCGGGACAGGGGCAAACTATGGCTACACCTTC.

V gene TRBV20-1 combines with J gene TRBJ2-7, with D perhaps matching TRBD2 (5 bases). Trimming removed 6 bases from V and 2 bases from J, with 8 bases in between. Looked up from germline, CDR1 is DFQATT and CDR2 is SNEGSKA (reference sequence). This CDR3 comprises 11 residues. CDR3 residues: CSARRAYEQYF. DNA of the CDR3: TGCAGTGCCCGGCGGGCCTACGAGCAGTACTTC.

This chain connects TRBV11-2 to TRBJ2-5, with D maybe TRBD2 (7 bases). Germline CDR1 SGHAT, CDR2 FQNNGV. The CDR3 is 15 amino acids. V was pared by 3 bases and J by 4 bases, with 15 bases between. For the CDR3, the DNA is TGTGCCAGCAGCTTGATCGCGGGGGCTGGAGAGACCCAGTACTTC. Amino acid sequence: CASSLIAGAGETQYF.

The chain uses TRBV18 and TRBJ1-5; perhaps TRBD1 as D (6 bases). Germline lookup yields CDR1 KGHSH and CDR2 LQKENI. V was clipped by 3 bases and J by 1 base, with 10 bases between them. This CDR3 has 15 amino acids. This chain's CDR3 is CASSPDRMSNQPQHF. The CDR3 region has the DNA TGTGCCAGCTCACCCGACAGGATGAGCAATCAGCCCCAGCATTTT.

The table lists this clonotype with a count of one. The gene calls are TRBV29-1 and TRBJ2-7; D is unresolved. The ends were cut back, 7 bases at V and 0 bases at J, with 10 bases in the middle. Per germline, CDR1 SQVTM and CDR2 ANQGSEA. The CDR3 has 12 amino acids. The CDR3 sequence is CSGKGPSYEQYF. The DNA of the CDR3 is TGCAGCGGAAAGGGTCCCTCCTACGAGCAGTACTTC.

The chain carries TRBV24-1 and TRBJ2-3; D gene ambiguous. The germline V gene has CDR1 KGHDR and CDR2 SFDVKD. CDR3 length: 16 residues. V lost 0 bases and J lost 1, with 10 bases in between. The DNA for the CDR3 is TGTGCCACCAGTGATTTGAGTCCGGATGGCACAGATACGCAGTATTTT. Residues: CATSDLSPDGTDTQYF.

The chain uses TRBV7-9 and TRBJ2-5; TRBD1 aligns across 9 bases. V dropped 5 bases and J dropped 1; count of bases not matched to a gene: 5. In germline, CDR1 is SEHNR, CDR2 FQNEAQ (reference sequence). The CDR3 runs to 15 residues. CDR3: CASSPGTGIQETQYF. In nucleotides, the CDR3 is TGTGCCAGCAGCCCCGGGACAGGGATCCAAGAGACCCAGTACTTC.

This chain links TRBV20-1 with TRBJ2-3; D is possibly TRBD1 (6 bases). CDR1 DFQATT and CDR2 SNEGSKA come from the germline V gene (reference sequence). With 4 bases removed from V and 4 bases from J, the gap between germline ends came to 15 bases. The CDR3 has 14 amino acids. CDR3 protein: CSATTEQGSDTQYF. In nucleotides, the CDR3 is TGCAGTGCTACCACAGAGCAGGGGTCAGATACGCAGTATTTT.

V usage is TRBV18 and J usage is TRBJ2-3; D unclear. Looked up from germline, CDR1 is KGHSH and CDR2 is LQKENI. V gave up 8 bases and J gave up 0 bases, with 9 bases separating them. This CDR3 contains 13 residues. DNA of the CDR3: TGTGCCAGCCCCACCTCTAGCACAGATACGCAGTATTTT. Its protein product is CASPTSSTDTQYF. Using reference TRBV18 and TRBJ2-3 for the parts outside the CDR3, the full variable domain is NAGVMQNPRHLVRRRGQEARLRCSPMKGHSHVYWYRQLPEEGLKFMVYLQKENIIDESGMPKERFSAEFPKEGPSILRIQQVVRGDSAAYFCASPTSSTDTQYFGPGTRLTVL.

The chain links TRBV5-6 to TRBJ2-1; 8 nucleotides align to TRBD2. This CDR3 is built from 15 residues. Germline CDR1 SGHDT, CDR2 YYEEEE. J gave up 0 bases and V 2 bases, and 1 base lay outside the gene matches. The CDR3 DNA reads as TGTGCCAGCAGCTTAGCGGGAGTCTCCTACAATGAGCAGTTCTTC. This gives the protein CASSLAGVSYNEQFF.

The DNA for the CDR3 is TGCGCCAGCAGCCAAGAAACTAGCGGGGGGATAGATACGCAGTATTTT. Encoded protein: CASSQETSGGIDTQYF. The chain couples TRBV4-1 to TRBJ2-3; 12 positions match TRBD2. The germline CDR1 and CDR2 sequences are MGHRA and YSYEKL. The CDR3 spans 16 residues. Germline trimming cut 0 bases from V and 5 bases from J; bases unmatched to any gene: 3.

The chain is built from TRBV5-1 and TRBJ2-2; D is unresolved. The CDR3 extends over 13 amino acids. Deletions cut 7 bases from V and 0 bases from J, with 7 bases between. Per the germline V gene, CDR1 is SGHRS and CDR2 is YFSETQ. The CDR3 coding sequence is TGCGCCAGCTCCTGGACGAACACCGGGGAGCTGTTTTTT. Residues: CASSWTNTGELFF.

The chain carries TRBV21-1 and TRBJ1-5; TRBD1 is taken as the D call from the table, unchecked against the DNA. TRBV21-1 constitutes a pseudogene. CDR3 size: 14 residues. DNA of the CDR3: TGTGCCAGCACACAGGGGAATAGCAATCAGCCCCAGCATTTT. This translates into CASTQGNSNQPQHF.

The chain couples TRBV5-1 to TRBJ2-3; either TRBD1 or TRBD2 may supply D (6 bases each). Per germline, CDR1 SGHRS and CDR2 YFSETQ. V dropped 4 bases and J dropped 5 bases, with 17 bases sitting between them. The length of the CDR3 is 15 residues. The CDR3 DNA reads as TGCGCCAGCAGCGTACTCCGGGGGCAGAGAGATACGCAGTATTTT. Amino acids: CASSVLRGQRDTQYF.

The rearrangement links TRBV18 to TRBJ2-3, with D unresolved. The CDR3 totals 13 residues. Germline assignment: CDR1 KGHSH and CDR2 LQKENI. Trimming removed 6 bases at V and 6 bases at J, with 13 bases between. In DNA form, the CDR3 reads TGTGCCAGCTCCCTAGATTCGGAGGATACGCAGTATTTT. Translating it yields CASSLDSEDTQYF.

This chain joins TRBV6-2 or TRBV6-3 and TRBJ1-5; D uncertain. Trimming shortened V by 7 bases and J by 0 bases, and 4 bases separated the two germline ends. This CDR3 comprises 12 residues. Germline V CDR1 and CDR2: MNHEY, SVGEGT. CDR3 loop: CASKNSNQPQHF. The CDR3 region has the DNA TGTGCCAGCAAGAATAGCAATCAGCCCCAGCATTTT.

This clonotype occurred once. The chain employs TRBV19 and TRBJ1-2; a possible D gene is TRBD1 (5 bases). Trimming took 5 bases from V and 5 from J, leaving 18 bases between them. Germline values: CDR1 LNHDA, CDR2 SQIVND (reference sequence). This CDR3 comprises 15 residues. The CDR3 sequence: CASSQVGTGYYGYTF. The CDR3 DNA sequence: TGTGCCAGTAGTCAAGTGGGGACGGGTTATTATGGCTACACCTTC.

The genes are TRBV5-1 and TRBJ2-5, with TRBD2 as a possible D gene (6 bases). V dropped 0 bases and J dropped 4 bases, with 16 bases sitting between them. The germline V gene has CDR1 SGHRS and CDR2 YFSETQ. The CDR3 spans 16 residues. The chain's CDR3 is CASSLGVGGLGETQYF. The CDR3 DNA follows: TGCGCCAGCAGCTTGGGAGTCGGGGGATTAGGAGAGACCCAGTACTTC.

V gene TRBV25-1 combines with J gene TRBJ2-7, with TRBD1 as a possible D gene (6 bases). The CDR3 has 16 amino acids. Germline CDR1 is MGHDK and CDR2 is SYGVNS. Deletions cut 4 bases from V and 1 base from J, with 17 bases between. In DNA form, the CDR3 reads TGTGCCAGCAGTGGCCTAGAGGGACAAGTATCCTACGAGCAGTACTTC. Translating it yields CASSGLEGQVSYEQYF.

The J gene is TRBJ2-1, the V gene TRBV20-1; 8 nucleotides agree with TRBD2. Per the germline V gene, CDR1 is DFQATT and CDR2 is SNEGSKA (reference sequence). V shed 6 bases and J 6 bases; nucleotides not matched to a gene: 10. The CDR3 covers 14 residues. The CDR3 DNA follows: TGCAGTGCAAAGGGGCTAGCGGGCGTCAATGAGCAGTTCTTC. Its translation: CSAKGLAGVNEQFF.

The chain couples TRBV25-1 to TRBJ2-6; perhaps D is TRBD1 or TRBD2 (6 bases each). The V end lost 4 bases, the J end lost 1 base, and 17 bases lay between the germline ends. This CDR3 region has 18 residues. Germline lookup yields CDR1 MGHDK and CDR2 SYGVNS. Here the CDR3 reads CASSVTPPGASGANVLTF. The CDR3 DNA follows: TGTGCCAGCAGTGTCACCCCCCCGGGGGCTTCTGGGGCCAACGTCCTGACTTTC.